A single sample is the source of the 4 T cell receptor beta chains below, sequenced in a study of Graves' ophthalmopathy and Graves' hyperthyroidism. Transcripts of RNA were the source for amplifying TCR beta CDR3 regions. In the first round, RT-PCR was carried out with HTBI primers, and a multiplex PCR formed the second round. Each CDR3 protein gets one entry after TCRdb re-called the multiplex PCR reads with MiXCR. The data show about 390,000 distinct CDR3 sequences, with about a sixth seen just once and 2.4% held by the top ten. The sequencing sample was made of peripheral blood. These TCRs come from an adult woman with stable Graves' hyperthyroidism.

This clonotype was observed at least ten times. The chain links TRBV7-2 to TRBJ2-5; 8 bases are shared with TRBD1. The CDR3 spans 20 residues. J lost 7 bases, V lost 5 bases, and 27 bases had no gene match. Germline CDR1 is SGHTA and CDR2 is FQGNSA. The CDR3 nucleotides are TGTGCCAGCAGCCAACGCCCAAGACAGGGGAGCAGGCGCGAGGTCGGGACCCAGTACTTC. Amino acid sequence: CASSQRPRQGSRREVGTQYF.

This clonotype was counted many times. V is TRBV6-5 and J is TRBJ2-6; D uncertain. Deletions cut 6 bases from V and 0 bases from J, with 9 bases between. The CDR3 sequence is 15 residues long. CDR1 MNHEY and CDR2 SVGAGI come from the germline V gene. Written as DNA, the CDR3 is TGTGCCAGCAGCTCCCCAGGCTCTGGGGCCAACGTCCTGACTTTC. It specifies CASSSPGSGANVLTF.

This clonotype appeared a few times. This chain uses TRBV20-1 with TRBJ2-1, with 12 bases aligning to TRBD2. Trimming cost V 2 bases and J 4 bases; bases outside gene matches: 3. The CDR3 is 15 amino acids. The V gene's germline CDR1 is DFQATT and CDR2 SNEGSKA (reference sequence). This CDR3 reads CSARPLAGGYNEQFF. The CDR3 DNA sequence: TGCAGTGCTAGACCCCTAGCGGGGGGGTACAATGAGCAGTTCTTC.

This clonotype was observed at least ten times. The chain employs TRBV19 and TRBJ1-5; D not resolved. V was cut by 4 bases and J by 3 bases, with 10 bases left in between. This CDR3 contains 14 residues. The germline V gene has CDR1 LNHDA and CDR2 SQIVND (reference sequence). CDR3 in DNA: TGTGCCAGTAGTAAGTCAGGTCTCAATCAGCCCCAGCATTTT. Protein: CASSKSGLNQPQHF.